This is a list of T cell receptor beta chains from one sample in a study of shared clonotypes between healthy human individuals. Libraries were prepared by immunoSEQ multiplex PCR; TCRdb keeps only in-frame clonotypes and omits some of them. The table shows roughly 2.2 million clones, with 92% occurring only once. Specimen: naive CD4+ T cells from PBMCs. The receptors were sampled from a man between 18 and 29 years old in good health. Some clones in this sample may be carry-over from other donors' samples. Each CDR3 is given with its conserved first and last residue. The D gene is left open where the match is weak. Some rows mark clone size as missing; the rest say once, few, many or name a class of expanded clone.

CDR3nt,CDR3aa,j_gene,v_gene,d_gene,len,abundance
TGCGCCAGCAGCTTGGTTCGGGGGCACGGAGAGACCCAGTACTTC,CASSLVRGHGETQYF,TRBJ2-5,TRBV5-1,.,15,.
TGTGCCAGCACCCCAGGGACTAGCGGATACAATGAGCAGTTCTTC,CASTPGTSGYNEQFF,TRBJ2-1,TRBV28,TRBD2,15,.
TGCGCCAGCAGCTTGGACACCGGGGAGCTGTTTTTT,CASSLDTGELFF,TRBJ2-2,TRBV5-1,.,12,.
TGTGCCACCAGCCAGGGGGCGCGGTACGAGCAGTACTTC,CATSQGARYEQYF,TRBJ2-7,TRBV15,TRBD1,13,.
TGTGCCAGCAGCGCCCGAGAGACCCAGTACTTC,CASSARETQYF,TRBJ2-5,TRBV14,.,11,.
TGTGCCAGCACTCCCCAGGGGGGCACAACCGGGGAGCTGTTTTTT,CASTPQGGTTGELFF,TRBJ2-2,TRBV6-5,.,15,.
TGTGCCAGCAGCTTGGACAGCTATGGCTACACCTTC,CASSLDSYGYTF,TRBJ1-2,TRBV5-4,.,12,few
TGTGCCAGCAGCGTTCGACCCGGGACACCCGGGACTAGCGGGAGACCAGATACGCAGTATTTT,CASSVRPGTPGTSGRPDTQYF,TRBJ2-3,TRBV9,TRBD2,21,.
TGTGCCAGCAGTGGGAGGGGGGAGGCCTCTGGGGAGCAGTACTTC,CASSGRGEASGEQYF,TRBJ2-7,TRBV6-1,.,15,.
TGCGCCAGCAGCCCGGGACTGGGAAACATTCAGTACTTC,CASSPGLGNIQYF,TRBJ2-4,TRBV5-1,.,13,.
TGCAGCGCTGTCCAGGGACGCACTGAAGCTTTCTTT,CSAVQGRTEAFF,TRBJ1-1,TRBV29-1,.,12,.
TGTGCCAGCAGTGAAGGGCCGGGCTTAAGCGGTTACGAGCAGTACTTC,CASSEGPGLSGYEQYF,TRBJ2-7,TRBV6-1,.,16,.
TGTGCCAGCAGCCTTGACAGGGGGTACACCGGGGAGCTGTTTTTT,CASSLDRGYTGELFF,TRBJ2-2,TRBV7-2,TRBD1,15,.
TGTGCCAGCAGCTTAGGGGCGACAGGGGAGGCTCAGCCCCAGCATTTT,CASSLGATGEAQPQHF,TRBJ1-5,TRBV11-2,TRBD1,16,.
TGTGCCAGCAGCTTAGGGTACATTACTAGCACAGATACGCAGTATTTT,CASSLGYITSTDTQYF,TRBJ2-3,TRBV11-2,.,16,.
TGTGCCAGCAGCTTAGGGGCCAGACTGGGGGCCTCAGAGTTCTTC,CASSLGARLGASEFF,TRBJ2-1,TRBV11-1,.,15,.
TGTGCCAGCAGTGGAGCCCGGGGTCGCTCCTACGAGCAGTACTTC,CASSGARGRSYEQYF,TRBJ2-7,TRBV27,.,15,.
TGTGCCAGCAGCTTAGGGAGACAGGGAACCTATGGCTACACCTTC,CASSLGRQGTYGYTF,TRBJ1-2,TRBV7-2,TRBD1,15,once
TGTGCTAGTGGTTTGGGGCTAGCGGTTGGCGATGAGCAGTTCTTC,CASGLGLAVGDEQFF,TRBJ2-1,TRBV12-5,TRBD2,15,.